One and the same sample provided the 8 T cell receptor beta chains below, sequenced in a study of HIV-infected patients and healthy controls. TCRdb reanalysed the 5' RACE reads using MiXCR and keeps one entry per CDR3 protein. The sample lists about 64,000 distinct CDR3 sequences, 15% to 20% occurring once. Sequenced: CD4+ T cells from blood. These receptors originate from a human donor in good health.

This clonotype appeared many times. The chain recombines TRBV6-2 or TRBV6-3 with TRBJ1-5, with D possibly TRBD1 on 6 matching bases. Between the trimmed V and J ends, which lost 7 bases and 5 bases, there was a span of 15 bases. From germline, CDR1 is MNHEY and CDR2 SVGEGT. The CDR3 covers 14 residues. The CDR3 reads CASTMTGPHQPQHF. The CDR3 DNA reads TGTGCCAGCACTATGACAGGTCCCCATCAGCCCCAGCATTTT.

This clonotype was counted ten times or more. This sequence joins TRBV29-1 and TRBJ2-1; D is undetermined. The CDR3 is made up of 14 amino acids. Germline loops: CDR1 SQVTM, CDR2 ANQGSEA. V gave up 2 bases and J gave up 4 bases, with 12 bases separating them. CDR3: CSVERAYLYNEQFF. In DNA form, the CDR3 reads TGCAGCGTTGAACGAGCCTACCTTTACAATGAGCAGTTCTTC.

Comments on this clonotype: This sequence may be a read error, since a much larger clone differs from it by one base. The V call is TRBV2, the J call TRBJ1-5; 7 bases agree with TRBD1. The V gene end was trimmed by 10 bases and the J gene end by 4 bases; junction bases not matched to a gene: 16. The germline CDR1 and CDR2 sequences are SNHLY and FYNNEI. This CDR3 comprises 16 residues. CDR3 nucleotides: TGTGCCAACAAGCAGGAGGGGGCGTTAGGTAATCAGCCCCAGCATTTT. Translated, it gives CANKQEGALGNQPQHF.

Worth noting for this clonotype: At one end the junction does not follow the germline gene, possibly because of a read error. CDR3 sequence reads: CASSSPGQVSF. CDR3 coding DNA: TGTGCCAGCAGTTCGCCGGGACAGGTGTCTTTC. This chain uses TRBV12-3 or TRBV12-4 with TRBJ2-6; TRBD1 aligns across 8 bases. There are 11 residues in the CDR3.

This clonotype has at least ten counts. The chain carries TRBV4-1 and TRBJ1-5, with D tentatively TRBD1 (5 bases). With 2 bases removed from V and 3 bases from J, the gap between germline ends came to 14 bases. The length of the CDR3 is 16 residues. Germline loops: CDR1 MGHRA, CDR2 YSYEKL. CDR3 DNA sequence: TGCGCCAGCAGCCAATCATCCCAGGGATTCAATCAGCCCCAGCATTTT. It yields the protein CASSQSSQGFNQPQHF.

The chain joins TRBV7-9 to TRBJ1-1; D is ambiguous. The CDR3 length is 13 residues. Germline V lookup: CDR1 SEHNR, CDR2 FQNEAQ (reference sequence). Trimming left V 4 bases short and J 3 bases short, with 9 bases between. The CDR3: CASSSAGHTEAFF. CDR3 bases: TGTGCCAGCAGCTCAGCGGGCCACACTGAAGCTTTCTTT.

This clonotype was detected a few times. This chain uses TRBV7-8 with TRBJ1-1; TRBD1 aligns across 9 bases. After removal of 1 base from V and 0 bases from J, the junction contained 3 bases not matched to a gene. The CDR3 consists of 16 residues. From germline, CDR1 is SGHVS and CDR2 FQNEAQ. Written as DNA, the CDR3 is TGTGCCAGCAGCTTAGACCGGGACAGGGTGAACACTGAAGCTTTCTTT. Translation: CASSLDRDRVNTEAFF.

This clonotype appeared many times. V and J are TRBV10-3 and TRBJ2-3; D is uncertain. The V end was cut by 0 bases, the J end by 0 bases, with 10 bases between. CDR1 ENHRY and CDR2 SYGVKD come from the germline V gene. The CDR3 runs 16 residues. Written as DNA, the CDR3 is TGTGCCATCAGTGAGTCTGAAGGGCGAAGCACAGATACGCAGTATTTT. Translating gives CAISESEGRSTDTQYF.